These T cell receptor beta chains were read from a single sample in a study of cytomegalovirus exposure and HLA in healthy donors. Only in-frame clones appear in the TCRdb table, and some are missing; sequencing was by immunoSEQ multiplex PCR. This sample carries 75,000 to 80,000 clones, over 70% of them seen once, and the ten largest clones take less than 2%. Sequenced: PBMCs. These TCRs come from a man aged 35-49 years in good health and CMV-seronegative. Both conserved end residues are part of each CDR3. The order of the fields is clone size, J gene, D gene, V gene, CDR3 DNA, CDR3 protein. D genes are given only for firm matches. Where a row states a size, it is once, few, many or the class of an expanded clone; other rows omit it.

clone_size: NA
j_call: TRBJ1-5
d_call: TRBD1
v_call: TRBV28
cdr3_nt: TGCGCGACCGGGACAGGGGAGAAGCCCCAGCATTTT
cdr3_aa: CATGTGEKPQHF

clone_size: NA
j_call: TRBJ2-1
d_call: NA
v_call: TRBV11-1
cdr3_nt: TGTGCCAGCAGCTTGCGGGGCGACAATGAGCAGTTCTTC
cdr3_aa: CASSLRGDNEQFF

clone_size: NA
j_call: TRBJ1-3
d_call: TRBD1
v_call: TRBV6-5
cdr3_nt: TGTGCCAGCAGTTACGGAACAGGGGGCGAAAACACCATATATTTT
cdr3_aa: CASSYGTGGENTIYF

clone_size: NA
j_call: TRBJ2-3
d_call: TRBD2
v_call: TRBV4-2
cdr3_nt: TGTGCCAGCAGCCGAGGGGCAGCGGGAGGGGTAGATACGCAGTATTTT
cdr3_aa: CASSRGAAGGVDTQYF

clone_size: few
j_call: TRBJ2-1
d_call: NA
v_call: TRBV9
cdr3_nt: TGTGCCAGCAGCGTAGAGGCCAGGGACACTTTTAGTGGGCAGTTCTTC
cdr3_aa: CASSVEARDTFSGQFF

clone_size: NA
j_call: TRBJ2-7
d_call: NA
v_call: TRBV28
cdr3_nt: TGTGCCAGCAGTTTAGGTGGGACACTACCCTACGAGCAGTACTTC
cdr3_aa: CASSLGGTLPYEQYF

clone_size: NA
j_call: TRBJ1-1
d_call: NA
v_call: TRBV19
cdr3_nt: TGTGCCAGTAGACTCGCGGGGGCGCGGGCTGAAGCTTTCTTT
cdr3_aa: CASRLAGARAEAFF

clone_size: NA
j_call: TRBJ1-5
d_call: NA
v_call: TRBV27
cdr3_nt: TGTGCCAGCAGGAAGACAGGTATTCTCCAGCCCCAGCATTTT
cdr3_aa: CASRKTGILQPQHF

clone_size: NA
j_call: TRBJ1-1
d_call: NA
v_call: TRBV9
cdr3_nt: TGTGCCAGCAGCGAACAGGGTAGGGGTGAAGCTTTCTTT
cdr3_aa: CASSEQGRGEAFF

clone_size: NA
j_call: TRBJ2-1
d_call: TRBD2
v_call: TRBV7-9
cdr3_nt: TGTGCCAGCAGCGAGGGGCCCGGGAGGCTGAGATTGGACAATGAGCAGTTCTTC
cdr3_aa: CASSEGPGRLRLDNEQFF

clone_size: NA
j_call: TRBJ2-1
d_call: NA
v_call: TRBV10-3
cdr3_nt: TGTGCCATCAGTGAACCATCAGACTCCTACAATGAGCAGTTCTTC
cdr3_aa: CAISEPSDSYNEQFF

clone_size: NA
j_call: TRBJ2-1
d_call: TRBD2
v_call: TRBV6-1
cdr3_nt: TGTGCCAGCAGTGAATCCCTGAATAGCGGGACCTACAATGAGCAGTTCTTC
cdr3_aa: CASSESLNSGTYNEQFF

clone_size: NA
j_call: TRBJ1-5
d_call: NA
v_call: TRBV21-1
cdr3_nt: TGTGCCAGCAGCCCAGGTATCTATCAGCCCCAGCATTTT
cdr3_aa: CASSPGIYQPQHF

clone_size: NA
j_call: TRBJ2-5
d_call: NA
v_call: TRBV10-3
cdr3_nt: TGTGCCATCAGGCTAGCTTTTGGAGAGACCCAGTACTTC
cdr3_aa: CAIRLAFGETQYF

clone_size: NA
j_call: TRBJ2-7
d_call: TRBD2
v_call: TRBV4-1
cdr3_nt: TGCGCCAGCAGCCAGGCAGCCAGCGGGATTAGCTCCTACGAGCAGTACTTC
cdr3_aa: CASSQAASGISSYEQYF

clone_size: NA
j_call: TRBJ1-1
d_call: NA
v_call: TRBV7-9
cdr3_nt: TGTGCCAGCAGCTCCTTTGGAGGGGCGAGGACTGAAGCTTTCTTT
cdr3_aa: CASSSFGGARTEAFF

clone_size: NA
j_call: TRBJ2-7
d_call: TRBD2
v_call: TRBV2
cdr3_nt: TGTGCCAGCACCCCGGGACTAGCGCTTTCCTACGAGCAGTACTTC
cdr3_aa: CASTPGLALSYEQYF

clone_size: few
j_call: TRBJ2-1
d_call: TRBD2
v_call: TRBV7-9
cdr3_nt: TGTTCCAGCAGCCCTTCTAGCGGACTCTCCTACAATGAGCAGTTCTTC
cdr3_aa: CSSSPSSGLSYNEQFF